This passage covers 21 T cell receptor beta chains from one sample sequenced in a study of OX40 agonist ivuxolimab in advanced cancers. Profiled with immunoSEQ multiplex PCR; TCRdb holds only in-frame clones, not every one. The repertoire includes more than 65,000 clones, approximately 88% of them detected once, and less than 0.65% sits in the top ten. Sequencing used CD4+ or CD8+ T cells sorted from blood, obtained in a trial of the OX40 agonist ivuxolimab. The receptor source for this set is an adult with an advanced solid tumor such as melanoma, head and neck, liver or kidney cancer.

This clone was counted a single time. The rearrangement links TRBV6-1 to TRBJ2-5, with a weak D call TRBD1 (6 bases). Trimming removed 0 bases from V and 4 bases from J, with 12 bases in between. The V gene's germline CDR1 is MNHNS and CDR2 SASEGT. The CDR3 consists of 15 residues. In nucleotides, the CDR3 is TGTGCCAGCAGTGAAGCCCCGCGCAGGGGAGAGACCCAGTACTTC. This encodes CASSEAPRRGETQYF.

This CDR3 reads CASSHPGGASYNEQFF. The CDR3 DNA reads as TGCGCCAGCAGCCACCCCGGGGGTGCCTCCTACAATGAGCAGTTCTTC. V and J are TRBV4-1 and TRBJ2-1; TRBD2 might be the D (6 bases). In germline, CDR1 is MGHRA, CDR2 YSYEKL. The CDR3 spans 16 residues. Trimming stripped 3 bases from V and 0 bases from J, with 12 bases between.

This sequence joins TRBV4-1 and TRBJ1-2; no firm D call. Germline values: CDR1 MGHRA, CDR2 YSYEKL. Trimming pared 2 bases from V and 2 bases from J, leaving 15 bases between. This CDR3 comprises 16 residues. The CDR3 is CASSQQTAARNYGYTF. The CDR3 DNA is TGCGCCAGCAGCCAACAGACCGCGGCGAGGAACTATGGCTACACCTTC.

In the case of this clone: A junction end diverges from the germline sequence, so it may reflect a read error. This sequence joins TRBV6-4 and TRBJ1-2; TRBD1 is a possible D gene (6 bases). Per the germline V gene, CDR1 is MRHNA and CDR2 is SNTAGT. The CDR3 runs 12 residues. The CDR3 here is CASTDQGTGYTF. The CDR3 coding sequence is TGTGCCAGCACTGACCAGGGGACTGGCTACACCTTC.

The genes are TRBV18 and TRBJ1-2; 7 positions match TRBD1. This CDR3 spans 15 amino acids. Trimming took 2 bases from V and 2 from J; bases not matched to a gene: 5. Germline-derived CDR1 and CDR2 are KGHSH and LQKENI. CDR3 nucleotide sequence: TGTGCCAGCTCACCAAAGGAGGGGGCGAACTATGGCTACACCTTC. This encodes CASSPKEGANYGYTF. Variable domain in full (rest from reference TRBV18 and TRBJ1-2): NAGVMQNPRHLVRRRGQEARLRCSPMKGHSHVYWYRQLPEEGLKFMVYLQKENIIDESGMPKERFSAEFPKEGPSILRIQQVVRGDSAAYFCASSPKEGANYGYTFGSGTRLTVV.

The CDR3 DNA reads as TGTGCCAGCAGCCTAGCGGGGGGGCTGGTCAATGAGCAGTTCTTC. Its protein is CASSLAGGLVNEQFF. The J gene is TRBJ2-1, the V gene TRBV13, with TRBD2 identical over 12 bases. V lost 5 bases to trimming and J lost 6 bases; unmatched junction nucleotides: 5. Germline CDR1 reads PRHDT; CDR2 reads FYEKMQ (reference sequence). There are 15 residues in the CDR3.

The chain employs TRBV6-5 and TRBJ1-1, with 7 nucleotides matching TRBD1. J was trimmed by 7 bases and V by 7 bases; bases with no gene match: 12. Germline V gene lookup returns CDR1 MNHEY and CDR2 SVGAGI. The CDR3 is 14 amino acids. The DNA of the CDR3 is TGTGCCAGCACCCCCTACGGGACAGTGCGTGAAGCTTTCTTT. It is translated as CASTPYGTVREAFF.

This clone has a single count. The chain is built from TRBV10-3 and TRBJ1-4, with 9 bases matching TRBD1. Trimming at V came to 3 bases and at J to 10 bases, leaving 9 bases not matched to a gene. CDR3 length equals 15 residues. Germline-derived CDR1 and CDR2 are ENHRY and SYGVKD. The CDR3 is CAISEVGQGQGKLFF. The CDR3 bases are TGTGCCATCAGTGAAGTGGGACAGGGACAAGGAAAACTGTTTTTT.

The J gene is TRBJ2-7, the V gene TRBV5-4; the D gene is possibly TRBD1 (5 bases). V was clipped by 0 bases and J by 4 bases, with 14 bases between them. The CDR3 is 15 amino acids. The germline gives CDR1 SGHNT, CDR2 YYREEE (reference sequence). Here the CDR3 reads CASSLGQGAEYEQYF. CDR3 in DNA: TGTGCCAGCAGCTTGGGGCAGGGTGCCGAGTACGAGCAGTACTTC.

This sequence joins TRBV6-5 and TRBJ1-2; D unresolved. V shed 6 bases and J shed 6 bases, with 17 bases lying between them. Germline-derived CDR1 and CDR2 are MNHEY and SVGAGI. This CDR3 region has 14 residues. CDR3 sequence reads: CASSPDSPRNGYTF. The DNA for the CDR3 is TGTGCCAGCAGCCCGGACTCTCCTAGGAATGGCTACACCTTC.

This chain uses TRBV5-4 with TRBJ2-3, with a possible D match to TRBD1 (6 bases). CDR1 is SGHNT and CDR2 is YYREEE in the germline V gene (reference sequence). The CDR3 spans 14 residues. Trimming removed 2 bases at V and 2 bases at J, with 9 bases between. CDR3 sequence reads: CASSFGQPTDTQYF. As DNA, the CDR3 is TGTGCCAGCAGCTTCGGACAGCCCACAGATACGCAGTATTTT.

This clone was seen only a few times. The genes are TRBV5-1 and TRBJ1-1, with a weak D call TRBD1 (6 bases). This CDR3 is built from 15 residues. CDR1 is SGHRS and CDR2 is YFSETQ in the germline V gene. The V end lost 4 bases, the J end lost 12 bases, and 25 bases lay between the germline ends. The CDR3 region has the DNA TGCGCCAGCAGCCCGAGGGGACACTCAAACGGGATATCTTTCTTT. It encodes CASSPRGHSNGISFF. The full variable domain, its missing parts supplied by reference TRBV5-1 and TRBJ1-1, is KAGVTQTPRYLIKTRGQQVTLSCSPISGHRSVSWYQQTPGQGLQFLFEYFSETQRNKGNFPGRFSGRQFSNSRSEMNVSTLELGDSALYLCASSPRGHSNGISFFGQGTRLTVV.

The gene calls are TRBV5-1 and TRBJ1-2; unclear D gene. Germline-derived CDR1 and CDR2 are SGHRS and YFSETQ. Trimming stripped 0 bases from V and 1 base from J, with 7 bases between. The CDR3 length is 14 residues. CDR3 sequence (DNA): TGCGCCAGCAGCTTGGTAACCCATAACTATGGCTACACCTTC. It codes for CASSLVTHNYGYTF.

V is TRBV30 and J is TRBJ2-7; TRBD1 matches at 7 bases. Trimming at V came to 2 bases and at J to 7 bases, leaving 5 bases not matched to a gene. Germline V gene sequence: CDR1 GTSNPN, CDR2 SVGIG (reference sequence). This CDR3 contains 12 residues. This CDR3 is CAWSSTGVEQYF. The CDR3 DNA sequence: TGTGCCTGGAGTTCCACAGGGGTTGAGCAGTACTTC.

The chain uses TRBV7-8 and TRBJ2-6, with 8 positions matching TRBD2. Germline lookup yields CDR1 SGHVS and CDR2 FQNEAQ. V lost 3 bases, J lost 0 bases, and 7 bases stayed unmatched. This CDR3 contains 18 residues. CDR3 region: CASSLPGLDLSGANVLTF. The CDR3 coding sequence is TGTGCCAGCAGCTTGCCGGGACTAGACCTCTCTGGGGCCAACGTCCTGACTTTC.

The V call is TRBV7-2, the J call TRBJ2-1; D is uncertain. The CDR3 is made up of 16 amino acids. V was shortened by 2 bases and J by 5 bases, with 16 bases between the two germline ends. Germline assignment: CDR1 SGHTA and CDR2 FQGNSA. CDR3 nucleotide sequence: TGTGCCAGCAGCTTACGATTAGGCCAGTTGAACAATGAGCAGTTCTTC. Its protein product is CASSLRLGQLNNEQFF.

The rearrangement uses TRBV15 and TRBJ1-4; D possibly corresponds to TRBD1 (5 bases). The ends were cut back, 0 bases at V and 0 bases at J, with 5 bases in the middle. The CDR3 runs 15 residues. Per germline, CDR1 LNHNV and CDR2 YYDKDF (reference sequence). CDR3: CATSRETATNEKLFF. The CDR3 region has the DNA TGTGCCACCAGCAGAGAGACAGCAACTAATGAAAAACTGTTTTTT.

In DNA form, the CDR3 reads TGCGCCAGCAGCTTGTTCGATTGGGGAGGCACAGATACGCAGTATTTT. Its translation: CASSLFDWGGTDTQYF. The chain joins TRBV5-1 to TRBJ2-3; maybe TRBD2 (5 bases). From germline, CDR1 is SGHRS and CDR2 YFSETQ. There are 16 residues in the CDR3. Trimming shortened V by 1 base and J by 1 base, and 13 bases separated the two germline ends. The variable domain in full, with the rest retrieved from reference TRBV5-1 and TRBJ2-3, is KAGVTQTPRYLIKTRGQQVTLSCSPISGHRSVSWYQQTPGQGLQFLFEYFSETQRNKGNFPGRFSGRQFSNSRSEMNVSTLELGDSALYLCASSLFDWGGTDTQYFGPGTRLTVL.

The rearrangement joins TRBV18 to TRBJ1-1; D is unclear. V shed 3 bases and J shed 6 bases, with 17 bases lying between them. The CDR3 has 15 residues. Germline assignment: CDR1 KGHSH and CDR2 LQKENI. DNA for the CDR3: TGTGCCAGCTCACCCCTGGCAGACCCTAGGGCTGAAGCTTTCTTT. Translating gives CASSPLADPRAEAFF.

This sequence joins TRBV19 and TRBJ1-3, with D perhaps TRBD1 (5 bases). V was shortened by 0 bases and J by 3 bases, with 12 bases between the two germline ends. This CDR3 region has 16 residues. Germline V lookup: CDR1 LNHDA, CDR2 SQIVND (reference sequence). For the CDR3, the DNA is TGTGCCAGTAGTATAGATCGGGGCTCGAGTGGAAACACCATATATTTT. This translates into CASSIDRGSSGNTIYF.

V and J are TRBV7-3 and TRBJ2-7; D unresolved. In germline, CDR1 is SGHTA, CDR2 FQGTGA. V shed 1 base and J shed 2 bases, with 6 bases lying between them. The CDR3 has 13 amino acids. CDR3 sequence (DNA): TGTGCCAGCAGCTTAAATAGGGCCTACGAGCAGTACTTC. It translates to CASSLNRAYEQYF.